The 13 T cell receptor beta chains in this list originate from one sample, sequenced in a study of regulatory and conventional T cells in RAG deficiency. TCRdb keeps only in-frame clones here, not all; method: immunoSEQ multiplex PCR. This table has 21,000 or so clones, 85% to 95% appearing once. Genomic DNA came from blood conventional CD4+ T cells gated CD25-low CD127-high. Separately, the same data were catalogued under a study of regulatory T cells. That publication notes: Primers: 52 TRBV forward and 13 TRBJ reverse.

The sequencing input was CD4+ T cells sorted from blood. The receptors shown here come from a human donor in good health.

The chain links TRBV7-6 to TRBJ1-5; D gene ambiguous. Per germline, CDR1 SGHVS and CDR2 FNYEAQ. Trimming left V 2 bases short and J 4 bases short, with 6 bases between. The CDR3 runs to 13 residues. This chain's CDR3 is CASSLQENQPQHF. CDR3 nucleotide sequence: TGTGCCAGCAGCTTACAGGAGAATCAGCCCCAGCATTTT.

The chain combines TRBV18 with TRBJ2-3; 7 bases are a match to TRBD1. Germline-derived CDR1 and CDR2 are KGHSH and LQKENI. This CDR3 spans 15 amino acids. After removal of 6 bases from V and 0 bases from J, the junction contained 6 bases not matched to a gene. CDR3 amino acids: CASSDGTASTDTQYF. The CDR3 region has the DNA TGTGCCAGCTCGGACGGGACAGCTAGCACAGATACGCAGTATTTT.

This rearrangement joins TRBV10-1 to TRBJ2-5; D ambiguous. V was shortened by 3 bases and J by 2 bases, with 7 bases between the two germline ends. Germline values: CDR1 WNHNN, CDR2 SYGVQD (reference sequence). This CDR3 region has 13 residues. CDR3 residues: CASSDTPQETQYF. DNA of the CDR3: TGCGCCAGCAGTGATACACCGCAAGAGACCCAGTACTTC.

The count of this clone is one. V is TRBV15 and J is TRBJ2-7; a possible D gene is TRBD2 (5 bases). The CDR3 runs to 14 residues. The V end was cut by 0 bases, the J end by 1 base, with 7 bases between. Germline V lookup: CDR1 LNHNV, CDR2 YYDKDF (reference sequence). The CDR3 nucleotides read TGTGCCACCAGCAGAGACGAGGGATCCTACGAGCAGTACTTC. Residues: CATSRDEGSYEQYF.

The chain carries TRBV9 and TRBJ1-3; 8 bases are a match to TRBD1. The CDR3 length is 14 residues. Germline CDR1 is SGDLS and CDR2 is YYNGEE. The trim removed 3 bases at V and 3 bases at J, leaving 2 bases unmatched. In nucleotides, the CDR3 is TGTGCCAGCAGCGGGGACAGGAATGGAAACACCATATATTTT. It yields the protein CASSGDRNGNTIYF.

The rearrangement joins TRBV6-5 to TRBJ1-3, with 7 bases identical to TRBD1. CDR3 length: 15 amino acids. The germline V gene encodes CDR1 MNHEY and CDR2 SVGAGI. With V trimmed by 6 bases and J by 3 bases, 8 bases remained unmatched. The CDR3 region is CASSQQGGSGNTIYF. In DNA, the CDR3 is TGTGCCAGCAGCCAGCAGGGGGGCAGTGGAAACACCATATATTTT.

The V call is TRBV5-4, the J call TRBJ2-1, with D tentatively TRBD2 (6 bases). The germline gives CDR1 SGHNT, CDR2 YYREEE (reference sequence). CDR3 size: 15 residues. Trimming removed 7 bases from V and 1 base from J, with 15 bases in between. CDR3 in amino acids: CASGPGLLSYNEQFF. For the CDR3, the DNA is TGTGCCAGCGGGCCGGGACTTCTGTCCTACAATGAGCAGTTCTTC.

J is TRBJ1-1 and V is TRBV7-9; possible D gene TRBD1, 5 bases. In germline, CDR1 is SEHNR, CDR2 FQNEAQ (reference sequence). Trimming took off 5 bases at V and 4 bases at J, with 11 bases between the two ends. The CDR3 runs 13 residues. Written as DNA, the CDR3 is TGTGCCAGCAGCCCGAGACAGCTCACTGAAGCTTTCTTT. It encodes CASSPRQLTEAFF.

This clone has just one count. V gene TRBV9 combines with J gene TRBJ2-1; tentative D call: TRBD2 (5 bases). Germline lookup yields CDR1 SGDLS and CDR2 YYNGEE. V lost 1 base to trimming and J lost 4 bases, with 12 bases between them. CDR3 length equals 15 residues. CDR3 amino acids: CASSVMGESYNEQFF. DNA for the CDR3: TGTGCCAGCAGCGTAATGGGAGAGTCGTACAATGAGCAGTTCTTC.

CDR3 protein: CASSLYGQTGELFF. CDR3 bases: TGTGCCAGCAGTTTATACGGGCAGACCGGGGAGCTGTTTTTT. This chain links TRBV27 with TRBJ2-2; D not certain. The CDR3 is 14 residues long. Germline CDR1 reads MNHEY; CDR2 reads SMNVEV (reference sequence). V was trimmed by 1 base and J by 5 bases, leaving 8 bases between them.

This sequence joins TRBV7-8 and TRBJ1-5; TRBD1 might be the D (5 bases). CDR3 length: 15 amino acids. CDR1 SGHVS and CDR2 FQNEAQ come from the germline V gene. Trimming left V 1 base short and J 6 bases short, with 13 bases between. As DNA, the CDR3 is TGTGCCAGCAGCTTAGAACTGGGGGGTGGTCAGCCCCAGCATTTT. This gives the protein CASSLELGGGQPQHF. The full variable domain, with the rest looked up from reference TRBV7-8 and TRBJ1-5, is GAGVSQSPRYKVAKRGQDVALRCDPISGHVSLFWYQQALGQGPEFLTYFQNEAQLDKSGLPSDRFFAERPEGSVSTLKIQRTQQEDSAVYLCASSLELGGGQPQHFGDGTRLSIL.

CDR3 sequence (DNA): TGTGCCAGCAGCTCTGGGACAGGAAGAGATCAGCCCCAGCATTTT. It yields the protein CASSSGTGRDQPQHF. The chain has TRBV6-5 and TRBJ1-5; 8 bases are a match to TRBD1. The CDR3 has 15 residues. Trimming took 6 bases from V and 5 from J; bases not matched to a gene: 9. Per germline, CDR1 MNHEY and CDR2 SVGAGI.

This clone was observed once. The chain employs TRBV5-8 and TRBJ1-2, with 7 nucleotides matching TRBD1. The CDR3 is 13 residues long. V shed 3 bases, J shed 4 bases, and the junction held 3 bases outside the gene matches. Germline CDR1 reads SGHTS; CDR2 reads YDEGEE. CDR3 residues: CASSSGTVYGYTF. In nucleotides, the CDR3 is TGTGCCAGCAGCTCCGGGACAGTCTATGGCTACACCTTC.